This note documents a single TCR beta chain sequence. As originally analysed: Amplifying reference gene primers gave estimates of nucleated cell counts. Clones were read by immunoSEQ multiplex PCR, and TCRdb kept only the in-frame ones, dropping some. That table supplies the V and J calls and clone size; D and trimming were determined from the DNA. Of fewer than 200,000 clones in the sample, 84% were seen once. The data were obtained in a study of blood T cell repertoires in COVID-19. The wider study: From the United States, Italy and Spain came samples of acute and convalescent COVID-19. PBMCs, B-cell-depleted T cells, or T cells provided the cDNA or gDNA that made up the material.

The germline V gene has CDR1 KGHSH and CDR2 LQKENI. The CDR3 length is 14 residues. Trimming cost V 3 bases and J 5 bases, with 13 bases left between them. Seattle patients were enrolled during active infection and followed longitudinally. The TCR sequence derives from a woman older than 75 with COVID-19, enrolled during active disease. Sequencing was performed on peripheral blood. This chain uses TRBV18 with TRBJ2-5, with D maybe TRBD2 (6 bases). The CDR3 reads CASSPPDGGETQYF. CDR3 DNA sequence: TGTGCCAGCTCACCTCCCGACGGAGGGGAGACCCAGTACTTC.